This entry features one T cell receptor (beta chain) sequence. The data stem from a study of blood T cell repertoires in COVID-19. CDR1 KGHSH and CDR2 LQKENI come from the germline V gene. The CDR3 totals 17 residues. V trimming: 5 bases; J trimming: 0 bases; junction bases outside the gene matches: 9. Study processing details: Amplification from reference gene primers served as the basis for estimated nucleated cell counts. Only in-frame clones appear in the TCRdb table, and some are missing; sequencing was by immunoSEQ multiplex PCR. The V and J calls and the clone size are those of that table, but D and trimming were determined from the DNA. The sample holds about 59,000 clones, roughly nine tenths seen once.

The clonotype originates from a human donor in a cohort sampled during active COVID-19. This chain uses TRBV18 with TRBJ2-4, with 8 nucleotides matching TRBD1. The specimen was peripheral blood. The chain's CDR3 is CASSEGQGVLAKNIQYF. The DNA for the CDR3 is TGTGCCAGCTCAGAAGGACAGGGCGTCCTAGCCAAAAACATTCAGTACTTC. Variable domain in full (rest from reference TRBV18 and TRBJ2-4): NAGVMQNPRHLVRRRGQEARLRCSPMKGHSHVYWYRQLPEEGLKFMVYLQKENIIDESGMPKERFSAEFPKEGPSILRIQQVVRGDSAAYFCASSEGQGVLAKNIQYFGAGTRLSVL.